This T cell receptor beta chain is drawn from a study of T cell responses to AZD1222 COVID-19 vaccine. Study at large: Second-dose intervals of approximately 4 or approximately 12 weeks were pooled.

Note on this clone: Its target is not known.

Whole-study results and caveats: The span of vaccine-associated CD4 TCRs extended across spike, with dominance at 160-218 and 743-854.

Trimming shortened V by 5 bases and J by 8 bases, and 15 bases separated the two germline ends. The germline gives CDR1 SGHTA, CDR2 FQGNSA. The CDR3 runs to 14 residues. TCRdb keeps only in-frame clones here, not all; method: immunoSEQ multiplex PCR. This table holds around 110,000 clones, approximately 84% found once. The source is an adult in good health. This rearrangement joins TRBV7-2 to TRBJ2-2; maybe TRBD1 (5 bases). The source material was peripheral blood, sampled on day 0 of AZD1222 vaccination. The DNA for the CDR3 is TGTGCCAGCAGCCTCAGGGCAATAGAGGGGGAGCTGTTTTTT. Translated: CASSLRAIEGELFF.